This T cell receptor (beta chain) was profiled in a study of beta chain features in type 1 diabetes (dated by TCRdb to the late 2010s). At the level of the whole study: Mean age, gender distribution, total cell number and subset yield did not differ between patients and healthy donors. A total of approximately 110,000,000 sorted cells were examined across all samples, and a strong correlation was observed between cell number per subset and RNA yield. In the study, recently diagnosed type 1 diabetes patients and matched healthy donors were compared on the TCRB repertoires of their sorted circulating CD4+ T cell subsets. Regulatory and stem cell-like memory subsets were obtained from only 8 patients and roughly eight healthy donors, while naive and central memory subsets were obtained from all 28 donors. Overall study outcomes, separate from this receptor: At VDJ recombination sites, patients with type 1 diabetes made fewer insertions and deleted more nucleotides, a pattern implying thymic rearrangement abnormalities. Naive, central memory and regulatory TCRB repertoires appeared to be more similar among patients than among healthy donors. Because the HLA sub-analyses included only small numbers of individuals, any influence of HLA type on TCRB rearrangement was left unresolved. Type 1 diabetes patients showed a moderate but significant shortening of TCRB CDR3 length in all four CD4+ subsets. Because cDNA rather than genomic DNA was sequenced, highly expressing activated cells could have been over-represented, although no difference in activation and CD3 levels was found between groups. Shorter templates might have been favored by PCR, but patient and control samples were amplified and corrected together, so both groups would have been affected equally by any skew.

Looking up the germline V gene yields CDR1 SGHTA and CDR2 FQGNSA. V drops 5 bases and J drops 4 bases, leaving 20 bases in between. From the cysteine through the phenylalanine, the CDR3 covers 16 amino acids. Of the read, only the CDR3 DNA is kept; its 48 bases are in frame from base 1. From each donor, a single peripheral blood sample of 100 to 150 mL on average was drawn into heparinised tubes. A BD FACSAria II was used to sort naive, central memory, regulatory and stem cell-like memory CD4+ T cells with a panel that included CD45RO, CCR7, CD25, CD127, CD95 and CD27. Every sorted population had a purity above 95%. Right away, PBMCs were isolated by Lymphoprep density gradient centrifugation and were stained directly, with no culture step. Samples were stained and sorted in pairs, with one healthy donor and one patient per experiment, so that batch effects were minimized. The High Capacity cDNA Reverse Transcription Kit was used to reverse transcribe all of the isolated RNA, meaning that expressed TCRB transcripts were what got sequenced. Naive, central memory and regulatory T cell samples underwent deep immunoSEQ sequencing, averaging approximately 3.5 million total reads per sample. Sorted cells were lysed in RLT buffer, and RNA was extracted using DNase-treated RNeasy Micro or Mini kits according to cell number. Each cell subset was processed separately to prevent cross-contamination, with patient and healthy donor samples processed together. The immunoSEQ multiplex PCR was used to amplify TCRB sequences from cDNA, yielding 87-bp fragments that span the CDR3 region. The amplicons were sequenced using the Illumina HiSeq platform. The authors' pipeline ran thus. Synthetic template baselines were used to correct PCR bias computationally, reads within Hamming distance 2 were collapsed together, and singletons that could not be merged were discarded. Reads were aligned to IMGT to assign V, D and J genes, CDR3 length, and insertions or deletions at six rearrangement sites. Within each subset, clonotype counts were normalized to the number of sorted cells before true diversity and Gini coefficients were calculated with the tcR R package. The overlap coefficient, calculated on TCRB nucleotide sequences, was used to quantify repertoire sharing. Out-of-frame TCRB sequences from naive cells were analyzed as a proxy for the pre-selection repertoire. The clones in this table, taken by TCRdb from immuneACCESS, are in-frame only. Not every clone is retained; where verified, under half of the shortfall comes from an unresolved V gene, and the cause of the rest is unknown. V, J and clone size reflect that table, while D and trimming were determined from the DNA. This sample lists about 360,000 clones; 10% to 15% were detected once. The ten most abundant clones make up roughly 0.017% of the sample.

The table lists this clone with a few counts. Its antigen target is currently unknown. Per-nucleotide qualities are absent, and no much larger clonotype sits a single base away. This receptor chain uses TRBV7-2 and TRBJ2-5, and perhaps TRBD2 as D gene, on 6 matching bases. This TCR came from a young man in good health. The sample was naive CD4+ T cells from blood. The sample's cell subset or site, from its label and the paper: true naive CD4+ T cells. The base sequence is TGTGCCAGCAGCCCCTCTCTGCGGGGTTGGCGAGAGACCCAGTACTTC. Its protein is CASSPSLRGWRETQYF. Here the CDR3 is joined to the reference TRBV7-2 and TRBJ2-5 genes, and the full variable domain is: GAGVSQSPSNKVTEKGKDVELRCDPISGHTALYWYRQSLGQGLEFLIYFQGNSAPDKSGLPSDRFSAERTGGSVSTLTIQRTQQEDSAVYLCASSPSLRGWRETQYFGPGTRLLVL.